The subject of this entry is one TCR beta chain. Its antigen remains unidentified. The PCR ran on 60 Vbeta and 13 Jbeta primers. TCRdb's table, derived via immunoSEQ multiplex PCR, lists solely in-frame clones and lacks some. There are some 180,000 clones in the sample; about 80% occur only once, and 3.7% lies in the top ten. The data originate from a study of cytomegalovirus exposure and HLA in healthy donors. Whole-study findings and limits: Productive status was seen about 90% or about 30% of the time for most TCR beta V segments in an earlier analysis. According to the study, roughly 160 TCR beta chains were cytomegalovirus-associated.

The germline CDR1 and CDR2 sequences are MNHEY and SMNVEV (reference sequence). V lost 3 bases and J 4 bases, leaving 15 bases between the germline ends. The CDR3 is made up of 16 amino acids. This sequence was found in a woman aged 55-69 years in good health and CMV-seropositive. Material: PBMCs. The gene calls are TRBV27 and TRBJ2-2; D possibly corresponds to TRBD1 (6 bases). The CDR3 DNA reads TGTGCCAGCAGTTTTCGCGGCCGGGACACCACCGGGGAGCTGTTTTTT. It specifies CASSFRGRDTTGELFF.